Sequencing of this T cell receptor (beta chain) was carried out in a study of a mutant IDH1 vaccine in newly diagnosed glioma. Study-level information: Initiation of the vaccine course occurred 4-6 weeks after radiotherapy alone, or alongside temozolomide cycles. The therapy given earlier, which was standard therapy, consisted of radiotherapy, temozolomide, or both, and most of the patients received both.

The CDR3 runs 14 residues. CDR1 and CDR2 from the germline V gene are LNHDA and SQIVND (reference sequence). The V gene lost 6 bases and the J gene lost 0 bases, with 12 bases spanning the gap. The repertoire was sequenced with immunoSEQ multiplex PCR; TCRdb's copy has only in-frame clones and lacks some. The sample records about 64,000 clones, about 73% being singletons. Indicated time point: week 35, safety follow-up. Vaccine doses each comprised 300 ug of mutant IDH1 20-mer peptide, with topical imiquimod. Concerning this clone itself: What it binds is unknown.

This TCR was sampled from a man aged 45-65 years with glioma. This specimen consisted of PBMCs, obtained from a glioma patient whose treatment included an IDH1 peptide vaccine. The V and J genes are TRBV19 and TRBJ2-7; D might be TRBD1 (5 bases). CDR3 region: CASRHGRGSYEQYF. CDR3 DNA: TGTGCCAGTAGGCACGGTAGGGGCTCCTACGAGCAGTACTTC.